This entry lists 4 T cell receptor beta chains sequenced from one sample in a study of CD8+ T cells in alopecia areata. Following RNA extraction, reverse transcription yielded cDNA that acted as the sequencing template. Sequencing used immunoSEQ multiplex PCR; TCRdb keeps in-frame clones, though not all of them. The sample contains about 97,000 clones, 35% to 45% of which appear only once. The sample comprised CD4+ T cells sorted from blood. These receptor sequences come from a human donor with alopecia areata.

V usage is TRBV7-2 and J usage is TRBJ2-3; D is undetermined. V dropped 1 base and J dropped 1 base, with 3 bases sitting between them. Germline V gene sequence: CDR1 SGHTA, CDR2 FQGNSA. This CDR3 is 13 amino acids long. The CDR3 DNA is TGTGCCAGCAGCTTAGTTCGCACAGATACGCAGTATTTT. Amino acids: CASSLVRTDTQYF. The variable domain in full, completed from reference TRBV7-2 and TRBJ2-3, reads GAGVSQSPSNKVTEKGKDVELRCDPISGHTALYWYRQSLGQGLEFLIYFQGNSAPDKSGLPSDRFSAERTGGSVSTLTIQRTQQEDSAVYLCASSLVRTDTQYFGPGTRLTVL.

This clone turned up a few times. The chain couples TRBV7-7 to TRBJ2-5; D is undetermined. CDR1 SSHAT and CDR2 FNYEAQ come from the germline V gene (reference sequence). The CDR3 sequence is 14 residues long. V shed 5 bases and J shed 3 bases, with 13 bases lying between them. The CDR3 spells CASSPTRNKETQYF. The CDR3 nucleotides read TGTGCCAGCAGCCCAACACGTAACAAAGAGACCCAGTACTTC.

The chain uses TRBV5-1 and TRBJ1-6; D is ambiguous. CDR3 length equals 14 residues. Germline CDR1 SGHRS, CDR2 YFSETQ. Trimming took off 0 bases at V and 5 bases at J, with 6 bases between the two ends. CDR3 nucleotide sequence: TGCGCCAGCAGCTTGGTACGGGATAATTCACCCCTCCACTTT. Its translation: CASSLVRDNSPLHF.

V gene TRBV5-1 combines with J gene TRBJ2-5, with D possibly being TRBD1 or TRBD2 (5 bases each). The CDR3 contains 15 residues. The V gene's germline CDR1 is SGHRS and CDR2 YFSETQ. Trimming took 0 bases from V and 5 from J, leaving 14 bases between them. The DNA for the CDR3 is TGCGCCAGCAGCTTGGATACGGGGACGGGGGAGACCCAGTACTTC. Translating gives CASSLDTGTGETQYF.